Each of the 15 T cell receptor beta chains below was sequenced from the same sample in a study of cytomegalovirus exposure and HLA in healthy donors. TCRdb's copy holds only in-frame clones and misses some; the assay was immunoSEQ multiplex PCR. Among approximately 160,000 clones listed, 70% to 90% were seen once. Sequences were obtained from PBMCs. Every receptor here comes from a woman younger than 30 in good health and CMV-seropositive.

This clone was seen once. J is TRBJ2-3 and V is TRBV19; D might be TRBD1 (5 bases). V shed 6 bases and J shed 3 bases, with 13 bases lying between them. The CDR3 runs to 14 residues. CDR1 and CDR2 from the germline V gene are LNHDA and SQIVND (reference sequence). Here the CDR3 DNA reads TGTGCCAGTAGCTGGGGCAGGACAACAGATACGCAGTATTTT. It codes for CASSWGRTTDTQYF. Supplemented by reference TRBV19 and TRBJ2-3, the full variable domain reads DGGITQSPKYLFRKEGQNVTLSCEQNLNHDAMYWYRQDPGQGLRLIYYSQIVNDFQKGDIAEGYSVSREKKESFPLTVTSAQKNPTAFYLCASSWGRTTDTQYFGPGTRLTVL.

The V gene is TRBV27, the J gene TRBJ1-1, with a possible D match to TRBD1 (6 bases). Trimming removed 2 bases at V and 4 bases at J, with 11 bases between. The CDR3 consists of 14 residues. CDR1 is MNHEY, CDR2 SMNVEV, per germline (reference sequence). The CDR3 DNA sequence: TGTGCCAGCAGTTTAGGGGGCGCCCTCACTGAAGCTTTCTTT. It codes for CASSLGGALTEAFF.

This clone appeared a single time. The chain combines TRBV7-9 with TRBJ2-7, with TRBD2 matching over 10 bases. Germline V gene data show CDR1 as SEHNR and CDR2 as FQNEAQ (reference sequence). The J segment lost 4 bases and the V segment lost 1 base, leaving 4 bases of the junction unmatched. The CDR3 runs to 15 residues. The CDR3 is CASSLGLAGVYEQYF. The CDR3 DNA follows: TGTGCCAGCAGCTTAGGTCTAGCGGGAGTGTACGAGCAGTACTTC.

The chain's CDR3 is CASSQFRQLSSYNEQFF. The DNA for the CDR3 is TGTGCCAGCAGCCAATTCCGACAGTTAAGCTCCTACAATGAGCAGTTCTTC. V and J are TRBV4-2 and TRBJ2-1, with D perhaps TRBD1 (5 bases). Germline loops: CDR1 LGHNA, CDR2 YNFKEQ. This CDR3 is built from 17 residues. Trimming cost V 2 bases and J 0 bases, with 14 bases left between them.

The chain is built from TRBV9 and TRBJ2-3; 13 positions agree with TRBD2. With 4 bases clipped from V and 4 bases from J, the junction kept 6 bases outside the gene matches. Germline V gives CDR1 SGDLS, CDR2 YYNGEE. The CDR3 contains 16 residues. The CDR3 nucleotides read TGTGCCAGCAGCCCCGGACTAGCGGGAGTCCCAGATACGCAGTATTTT. Translating gives CASSPGLAGVPDTQYF.

The CDR3 region is CASSLVGIAGGRSYNEQFF. The CDR3 DNA reads TGTGCCAGCAGCTTAGTGGGGATAGCGGGAGGTCGCTCCTACAATGAGCAGTTCTTC. The V gene is TRBV13, the J gene TRBJ2-1, with TRBD2 matching 10 bases. The trim removed 1 base at V and 0 bases at J, leaving 9 bases unmatched. The CDR3 is made up of 19 amino acids. Germline V gene lookup returns CDR1 PRHDT and CDR2 FYEKMQ (reference sequence).

This chain uses TRBV10-3 with TRBJ2-7; 11 positions agree with TRBD2. Germline V CDR1 and CDR2: ENHRY, SYGVKD. V shed 2 bases, J shed 3 bases, and the junction held 6 bases outside the gene matches. This CDR3 is built from 16 residues. CDR3 in DNA: TGTGCCATCAGTGAGGGGACTAGCGGAGTTTTCTACGAGCAGTACTTC. This sequence encodes CAISEGTSGVFYEQYF.

The rearrangement uses TRBV18 and TRBJ2-5, with unresolved D. Deletions cut 3 bases from V and 5 bases from J, with 10 bases between. The CDR3 contains 13 residues. Germline assignment: CDR1 KGHSH and CDR2 LQKENI. This chain's CDR3 is CASSPPTTETQYF. CDR3 DNA sequence: TGTGCCAGCTCACCCCCAACTACGGAGACCCAGTACTTC.

This chain joins TRBV6-5 and TRBJ2-2, with a weak D call TRBD1 (6 bases). The CDR3 runs 14 residues. V lost 3 bases and J 7 bases, leaving 12 bases between the germline ends. Germline V gives CDR1 MNHEY, CDR2 SVGAGI. The CDR3 nucleotides are TGTGCCAGCAGTTATCAACAGGGCCTCGGGGAGCTGTTTTTT. Translated, it gives CASSYQQGLGELFF.

The chain couples TRBV5-1 to TRBJ2-5; D is perhaps TRBD1 (6 bases). The CDR3 extends over 14 amino acids. Germline loops: CDR1 SGHRS, CDR2 YFSETQ. V lost 7 bases to trimming and J lost 5 bases, with 18 bases between them. The CDR3 sequence is CASGARQGRETQYF. The CDR3 bases are TGCGCCAGCGGTGCGCGGCAGGGGCGGGAGACCCAGTACTTC.

The chain carries TRBV29-1 and TRBJ2-3; no clear D. Germline lookup yields CDR1 SQVTM and CDR2 ANQGSEA. V gave up 3 bases and J gave up 0 bases, with 7 bases separating them. The CDR3 has 13 amino acids. CDR3 loop: CSVDSPSTDTQYF. The DNA for the CDR3 is TGCAGCGTTGATTCCCCTAGCACAGATACGCAGTATTTT.

The V call is TRBV10-3, the J call TRBJ2-3, with no clear D. The CDR3 loop spans 12 amino acids. Germline CDR1 and CDR2: ENHRY and SYGVKD. V dropped 8 bases and J dropped 1 base, with 7 bases sitting between them. The CDR3 nucleotides are TGTGCCATCGCACCAGGCACAGATACGCAGTATTTT. Encoded protein: CAIAPGTDTQYF.

This chain joins TRBV11-1 and TRBJ2-7, with 8 nucleotides matching TRBD2. The ends lost 2 bases at V and 5 bases at J; junction bases unmatched: 5. Per germline, CDR1 SGHAT and CDR2 FQDESV (reference sequence). The length of the CDR3 is 14 residues. This CDR3 reads CASSLREGPDEQYF. As DNA, the CDR3 is TGTGCCAGCAGCTTACGGGAGGGGCCGGACGAGCAGTACTTC.

The chain employs TRBV29-1 and TRBJ2-2; D may be TRBD2 (6 bases). With 3 bases removed from V and 0 bases from J, the gap between germline ends came to 8 bases. CDR1 SQVTM and CDR2 ANQGSEA come from the germline V gene. The CDR3 is made up of 14 amino acids. This chain's CDR3 is CSVDGSANTGELFF. CDR3 in DNA: TGCAGCGTTGACGGGAGCGCGAACACCGGGGAGCTGTTTTTT.

The rearrangement joins TRBV11-3 to TRBJ2-7; 13 bases map to TRBD2. Germline assignment: CDR1 SGHNT and CDR2 YENEEA. The ends lost 5 bases at V and 6 bases at J; junction bases unmatched: 10. The length of the CDR3 is 16 residues. CDR3 sequence reads: CASSLPSGLAGLEQYF. In DNA form, the CDR3 reads TGTGCCAGCAGCCTGCCATCGGGACTAGCGGGACTCGAGCAGTACTTC.